A single sample is the source of the 23 T cell receptor beta chains below, sequenced in a study of radiation and T cells in renal cell carcinoma. Time point described: blood 4 weeks post-SBRT, at nephrectomy. This sample's treatment: 15 Gy SBRT to primary tumor, nephrectomy 4 weeks later. Method: immunoSEQ multiplex PCR; TCRdb's copy keeps in-frame clones and lacks some. Here the sample spans roughly 58,000 clones, roughly 80% being singletons. The source material was blood, sampled from a patient whose treatment included radiotherapy and nephrectomy. The receptors here all came from a man between 60 and 75 years old with renal cell carcinoma.

J is TRBJ2-6 and V is TRBV4-2; 16 bases align to TRBD2. This CDR3 has 20 amino acids. V gave up 3 bases and J gave up 1 base; unmatched junction bases: 6. CDR1 and CDR2 (germline): LGHNA, YNFKEQ. As DNA, the CDR3 is TGTGCCAGCAGCCAGGCGGGACTAGCGGGAGGGGGGTCTGGGGCCAACGTCCTGACTTTC. This gives the protein CASSQAGLAGGGSGANVLTF.

The V and J genes are TRBV10-3 and TRBJ2-6; 9 positions agree with TRBD1. The germline gives CDR1 ENHRY, CDR2 SYGVKD. V dropped 4 bases and J dropped 0; count of bases not matched to a gene: 4. CDR3 length equals 17 residues. The chain's CDR3 is CAISGGTGSSGANVLTF. The CDR3 bases are TGTGCCATCAGTGGGGGGACAGGGTCCTCTGGGGCCAACGTCCTGACTTTC.

The rearrangement uses TRBV28 and TRBJ1-4, with a weak D call TRBD1 (6 bases). CDR1 is MDHEN, CDR2 SYDVKM, per germline. Deletions cut 1 base from V and 8 bases from J, with 11 bases between. This CDR3 spans 14 amino acids. CDR3 sequence reads: CASSLSGEREKLFF. The CDR3 DNA reads TGTGCCAGCAGTTTATCAGGGGAGAGAGAAAAACTGTTTTTT.

This clone was picked up one time. J is TRBJ1-6 and V is TRBV30; D possibly corresponds to TRBD1 (5 bases). Germline CDR1 is GTSNPN and CDR2 is SVGIG (reference sequence). CDR3 size: 17 residues. The CDR3 DNA reads as TGTGCTTATAATAGAGGGACGGACGCTTCCTATAATTCACCCCTCCACTTT. Its translation is CAYNRGTDASYNSPLHF.

V is TRBV19 and J is TRBJ2-5; TRBD1 matches 9 bases. The germline gives CDR1 LNHDA, CDR2 SQIVND (reference sequence). The CDR3 runs to 16 residues. V lost 3 bases to trimming and J lost 2 bases; unmatched junction nucleotides: 7. The chain's CDR3 is CASSIRGTGQQETQYF. The CDR3 bases are TGTGCCAGTAGTATTCGTGGGACAGGGCAACAAGAGACCCAGTACTTC.

This chain joins TRBV6-5 and TRBJ2-1; 9 positions agree with TRBD1. V shed 6 bases, J shed 6 bases, and the junction held 9 bases outside the gene matches. The CDR3 runs to 15 residues. The V gene's germline CDR1 is MNHEY and CDR2 SVGAGI. The CDR3 DNA is TGTGCCAGCAGACTCACAGGGGGCGCGGGCAATGAGCAGTTCTTC. Translation: CASRLTGGAGNEQFF.

V usage is TRBV2 and J usage is TRBJ1-5; TRBD1 agrees at 7 bases. Trimming took 7 bases from V and 1 from J; bases not matched to a gene: 4. This CDR3 region has 14 residues. Germline CDR1 is SNHLY and CDR2 is FYNNEI. CDR3 sequence (DNA): TGTGCCAGCAAGGGGGACAGAAGCAATCAGCCCCAGCATTTT. This sequence encodes CASKGDRSNQPQHF.

This chain joins TRBV10-3 and TRBJ2-3; D perhaps matches TRBD2 (6 bases). V was clipped by 2 bases and J by 1 base, with 7 bases between them. The germline CDR1 and CDR2 sequences are ENHRY and SYGVKD. The CDR3 length is 14 residues. CDR3: CAISEGGGTDTQYF. Here the CDR3 DNA reads TGTGCCATCAGTGAGGGCGGGGGCACAGATACGCAGTATTTT.

The chain couples TRBV21-1 to TRBJ1-5; TRBD1 reflects the table's D call only, with no check against the DNA. TRBV21-1 is an annotated pseudogene. CDR3 length: 20 amino acids. The CDR3 sequence: CASSPFRDRPYNYSNQPQHF. CDR3 sequence (DNA): TGTGCCAGCAGCCCTTTTCGGGACAGGCCCTACAATTATAGCAATCAGCCCCAGCATTTT.

The chain combines TRBV7-9 with TRBJ2-3; D unresolved. Germline V gene lookup returns CDR1 SEHNR and CDR2 FQNEAQ (reference sequence). The length of the CDR3 is 12 residues. V lost 5 bases, J lost 2 bases, and 5 bases lay in between. CDR3: CASSRPTDTQYF. The DNA of the CDR3 is TGTGCCAGCAGCCGACCCACAGATACGCAGTATTTT.

The V and J genes are TRBV11-1 and TRBJ1-2, with a weak D call TRBD1 (6 bases). V lost 3 bases, J lost 2 bases, and 7 bases lay in between. Germline-derived CDR1 and CDR2 are SGHAT and FQDESV (reference sequence). This CDR3 has 13 amino acids. The chain's CDR3 is CASSLGQNYGYTF. The CDR3 region has the DNA TGTGCCAGCAGCTTGGGACAAAACTATGGCTACACCTTC.

This chain joins TRBV19 and TRBJ2-2; TRBD1 aligns across 11 bases. After removal of 4 bases from V and 6 bases from J, the junction contained 4 bases not matched to a gene. This CDR3 is built from 15 residues. Germline CDR1 and CDR2: LNHDA and SQIVND (reference sequence). The CDR3 sequence: CASSTGQGASGELFF. The CDR3 DNA is TGTGCCAGTAGTACCGGACAGGGGGCGTCCGGGGAGCTGTTTTTT.

The chain couples TRBV27 to TRBJ1-1, with D unresolved. Per germline, CDR1 MNHEY and CDR2 SMNVEV (reference sequence). CDR3 length: 18 residues. Trimming removed 5 bases from V and 1 base from J, with 23 bases in between. In DNA form, the CDR3 reads TGTGCCAGCAGTCCGTCTATTAGAGGGCTCCGGAGGAACACTGAAGCTTTCTTT. Protein: CASSPSIRGLRRNTEAFF.

The chain is built from TRBV7-2 and TRBJ2-6; no clear D. Trimming removed 8 bases from V and 0 bases from J, with 5 bases in between. Germline CDR1 is SGHTA and CDR2 is FQGNSA. The CDR3 extends over 13 amino acids. The CDR3 DNA is TGTGCCAGCCTCGGCTCTGGGGCCAACGTCCTGACTTTC. This translates into CASLGSGANVLTF.

The chain employs TRBV7-9 and TRBJ2-1, with a tentative D call TRBD2 (7 bases). Trimming stripped 7 bases from V and 8 bases from J, with 24 bases between. The germline gives CDR1 SEHNR, CDR2 FQNEAQ (reference sequence). CDR3 length: 16 residues. For the CDR3, the DNA is TGTGCCAGCACCCCGCATGAGGGGGGGCTATTGGATGAGCAGTTCTTC. Amino acid sequence: CASTPHEGGLLDEQFF.

The V gene is TRBV11-2, the J gene TRBJ2-7; 7 nucleotides agree with TRBD2. The J segment lost 0 bases and the V segment lost 4 bases, leaving 12 bases of the junction unmatched. This CDR3 has 17 amino acids. Germline V gene data show CDR1 as SGHAT and CDR2 as FQNNGV. CDR3 coding DNA: TGTGCCAGCAGCTCTAGCACTGGGAGGGGTAGCTCCTACGAGCAGTACGTC. It yields the protein CASSSSTGRGSSYEQYV.

The V gene is TRBV18, the J gene TRBJ2-3; D not resolved. CDR3 size: 14 residues. Trimming took 2 bases from V and 1 from J, leaving 7 bases between them. Germline V gene sequence: CDR1 KGHSH, CDR2 LQKENI. This CDR3 is CASSPGGGTDTQYF. The CDR3 DNA reads TGTGCCAGCTCACCAGGTGGAGGCACAGATACGCAGTATTTT.

This chain joins TRBV6-1 and TRBJ1-1; the D gene is possibly TRBD1 (5 bases). The CDR3 has 13 amino acids. Trimming stripped 10 bases from V and 4 bases from J, with 16 bases between. CDR1 MNHNS and CDR2 SASEGT come from the germline V gene. CDR3 amino acids: CATDTEGFTEAFF. CDR3 DNA: TGTGCCACTGACACGGAGGGGTTCACTGAAGCTTTCTTT.

The rearrangement uses TRBV20-1 and TRBJ1-2, with a weak D call TRBD1 (5 bases). Trimming shortened V by 0 bases and J by 12 bases, and 11 bases separated the two germline ends. CDR1 is DFQATT and CDR2 is SNEGSKA in the germline V gene (reference sequence). The CDR3 loop spans 11 amino acids. CDR3 residues: CSAREGFRDTF. The CDR3 coding sequence is TGCAGTGCTAGAGAGGGTTTCAGGGACACCTTC.

The chain couples TRBV27 to TRBJ2-5; possibly TRBD1 or TRBD2 for D (5 bases each). The V gene lost 7 bases and the J gene lost 1 base, with 16 bases spanning the gap. CDR3 length: 15 amino acids. Germline CDR1 reads MNHEY; CDR2 reads SMNVEV (reference sequence). CDR3 DNA sequence: TGTGCCAGCACCTCCCTCCGGGGCAGCCAAGAGACCCAGTACTTC. Amino acids: CASTSLRGSQETQYF.

This chain joins TRBV10-1 and TRBJ2-3; D perhaps matches TRBD2 (6 bases). Germline CDR1 and CDR2: WNHNN and SYGVQD (reference sequence). V lost 8 bases and J 1 base, leaving 16 bases between the germline ends. The length of the CDR3 is 15 residues. The CDR3 is CASGGRGLGTDTQYF. The DNA for the CDR3 is TGCGCCAGCGGGGGAAGGGGACTTGGCACAGATACGCAGTATTTT.

The genes are TRBV19 and TRBJ1-1; D ambiguous. CDR1 and CDR2 (germline): LNHDA, SQIVND (reference sequence). CDR3 length: 13 amino acids. The V end lost 4 bases, the J end lost 7 bases, and 13 bases lay between the germline ends. In DNA, the CDR3 is TGTGCCAGTAGTACGGACTTAAAGGGTGAAGCTTTCTTT. Translation: CASSTDLKGEAFF.

CDR3 region: CAISESDGTYEQYV. DNA of the CDR3: TGTGCCATCAGTGAGTCGGACGGAACCTACGAGCAGTACGTC. This chain joins TRBV10-3 and TRBJ2-7; D not certain. The V and J ends lost 0 bases and 2 bases respectively, with 8 bases between them. The CDR3 has 14 residues. Germline loops: CDR1 ENHRY, CDR2 SYGVKD.